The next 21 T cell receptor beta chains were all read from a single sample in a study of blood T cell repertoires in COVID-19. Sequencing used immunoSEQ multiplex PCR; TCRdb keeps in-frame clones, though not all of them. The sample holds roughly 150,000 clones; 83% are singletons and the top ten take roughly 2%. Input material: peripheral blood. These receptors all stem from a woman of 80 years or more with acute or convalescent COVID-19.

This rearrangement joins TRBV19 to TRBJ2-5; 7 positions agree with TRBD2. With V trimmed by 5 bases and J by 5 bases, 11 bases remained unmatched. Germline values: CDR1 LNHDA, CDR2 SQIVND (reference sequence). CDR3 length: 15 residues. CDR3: CASSAQTSPGETQYF. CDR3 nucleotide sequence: TGTGCCAGTAGTGCTCAGACTAGCCCTGGGGAGACCCAGTACTTC.

The CDR3 nucleotides read TGCGCCAGCAGCCAGAGGGCCGGGACTAGGCAGTTCTTC. Protein sequence: CASSQRAGTRQFF. The J gene is TRBJ2-1, the V gene TRBV4-3, with 8 bases lining up with TRBD2. The ends lost 3 bases at V and 12 bases at J; junction bases unmatched: 7. Germline loops: CDR1 LGHNA, CDR2 YSLEER. The CDR3 sequence is 13 residues long.

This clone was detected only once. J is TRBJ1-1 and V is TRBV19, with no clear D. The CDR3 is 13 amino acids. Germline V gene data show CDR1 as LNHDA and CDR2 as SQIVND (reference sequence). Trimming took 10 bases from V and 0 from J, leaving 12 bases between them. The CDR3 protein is CATRNPLNTEAFF. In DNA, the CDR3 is TGTGCCACCAGAAACCCTTTGAACACTGAAGCTTTCTTT.

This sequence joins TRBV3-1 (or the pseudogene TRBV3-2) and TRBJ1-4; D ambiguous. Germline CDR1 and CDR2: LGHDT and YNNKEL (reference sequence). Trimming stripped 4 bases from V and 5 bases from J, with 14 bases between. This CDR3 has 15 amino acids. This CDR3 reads CASSPRGNSNEKLFF. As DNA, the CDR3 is TGTGCCAGCAGCCCAAGAGGGAATTCGAATGAAAAACTGTTTTTT.

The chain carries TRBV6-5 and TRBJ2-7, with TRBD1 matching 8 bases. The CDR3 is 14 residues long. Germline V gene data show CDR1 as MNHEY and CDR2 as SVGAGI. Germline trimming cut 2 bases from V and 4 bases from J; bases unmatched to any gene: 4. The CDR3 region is CASSYADRAYEQYF. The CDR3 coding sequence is TGTGCCAGCAGTTACGCGGACAGGGCGTACGAGCAGTACTTC.

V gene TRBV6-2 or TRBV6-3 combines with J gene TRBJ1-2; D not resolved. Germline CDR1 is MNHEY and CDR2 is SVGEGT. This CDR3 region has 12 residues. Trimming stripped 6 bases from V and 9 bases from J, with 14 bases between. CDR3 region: CASSQRVRSYTF. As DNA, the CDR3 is TGTGCCAGCAGCCAACGCGTTCGAAGCTACACCTTC.

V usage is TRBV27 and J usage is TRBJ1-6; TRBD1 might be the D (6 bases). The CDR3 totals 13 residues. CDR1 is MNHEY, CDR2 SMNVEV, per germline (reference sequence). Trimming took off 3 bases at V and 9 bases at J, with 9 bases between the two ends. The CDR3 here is CASSFGQSSPLHF. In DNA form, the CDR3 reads TGTGCCAGCAGTTTTGGACAGAGTTCACCCCTCCACTTT.

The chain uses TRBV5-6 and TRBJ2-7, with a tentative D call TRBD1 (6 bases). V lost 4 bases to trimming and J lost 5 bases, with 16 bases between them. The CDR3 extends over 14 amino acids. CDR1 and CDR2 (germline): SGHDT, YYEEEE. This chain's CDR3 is CASSETGKGDEQYF. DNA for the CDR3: TGTGCCAGCAGCGAGACAGGTAAAGGGGACGAGCAGTACTTC.

The CDR3 loop reads CASSEGGGPGETQYF. The CDR3 bases are TGTGCCAGCAGTGAAGGCGGGGGGCCGGGGGAGACCCAGTACTTC. J is TRBJ2-5 and V is TRBV25-1, with 8 positions matching TRBD2. The germline CDR1 and CDR2 sequences are MGHDK and SYGVNS. The CDR3 consists of 15 residues. J was trimmed by 5 bases and V by 2 bases; bases with no gene match: 7.

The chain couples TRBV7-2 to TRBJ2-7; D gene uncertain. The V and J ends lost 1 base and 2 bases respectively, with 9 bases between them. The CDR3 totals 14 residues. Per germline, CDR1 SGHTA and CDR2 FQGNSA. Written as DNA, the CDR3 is TGTGCCAGCAGCTTAGGGGCTGAAGCCTACGAGCAGTACTTC. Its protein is CASSLGAEAYEQYF. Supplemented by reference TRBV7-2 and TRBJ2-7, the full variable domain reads GAGVSQSPSNKVTEKGKDVELRCDPISGHTALYWYRQSLGQGLEFLIYFQGNSAPDKSGLPSDRFSAERTGGSVSTLTIQRTQQEDSAVYLCASSLGAEAYEQYFGPGTRLTVT.

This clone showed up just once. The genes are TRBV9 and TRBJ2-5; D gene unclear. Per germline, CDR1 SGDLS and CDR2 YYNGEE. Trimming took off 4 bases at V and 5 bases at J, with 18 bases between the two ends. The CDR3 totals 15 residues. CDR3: CASSSRLGYRETQYF. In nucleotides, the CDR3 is TGTGCCAGCAGCTCCAGACTCGGCTATAGGGAGACCCAGTACTTC.

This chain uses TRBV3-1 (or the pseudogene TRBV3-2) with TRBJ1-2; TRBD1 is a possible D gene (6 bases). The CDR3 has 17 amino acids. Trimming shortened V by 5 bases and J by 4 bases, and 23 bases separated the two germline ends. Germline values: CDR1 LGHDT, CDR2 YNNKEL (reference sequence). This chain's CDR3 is CASSFSGQSSRSYGYTF. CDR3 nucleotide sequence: TGTGCCAGCAGCTTTTCCGGACAGTCGTCCAGGAGCTATGGCTACACCTTC.

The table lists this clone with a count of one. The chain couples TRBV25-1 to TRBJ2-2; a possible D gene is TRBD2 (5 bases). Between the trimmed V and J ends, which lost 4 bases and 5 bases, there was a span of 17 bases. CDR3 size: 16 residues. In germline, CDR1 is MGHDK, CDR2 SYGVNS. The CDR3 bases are TGTGCCAGCAGTGTAAATTCGCGGGTACATACCGGGGAGCTGTTTTTT. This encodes CASSVNSRVHTGELFF.

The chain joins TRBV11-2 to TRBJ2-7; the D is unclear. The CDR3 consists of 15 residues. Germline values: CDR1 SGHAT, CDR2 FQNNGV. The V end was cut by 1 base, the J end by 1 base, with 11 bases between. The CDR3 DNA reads TGTGCCAGCAGCTTAGGTTTAGCAGCGTCCTACGAGCAGTACTTC. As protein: CASSLGLAASYEQYF.

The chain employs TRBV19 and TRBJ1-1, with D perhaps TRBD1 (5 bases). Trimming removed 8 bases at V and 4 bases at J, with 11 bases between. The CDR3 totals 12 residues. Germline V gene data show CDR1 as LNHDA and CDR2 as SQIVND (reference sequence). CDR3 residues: CASLDTGTEAFF. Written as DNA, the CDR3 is TGTGCCAGTTTGGACACGGGCACTGAAGCTTTCTTT.

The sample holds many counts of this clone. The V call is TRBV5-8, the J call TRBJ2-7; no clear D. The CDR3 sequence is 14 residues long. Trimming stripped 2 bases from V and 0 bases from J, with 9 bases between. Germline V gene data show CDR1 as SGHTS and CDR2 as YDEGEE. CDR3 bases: TGTGCCAGCAGCTTCACTCACAGCTCCTACGAGCAGTACTTC. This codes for CASSFTHSSYEQYF. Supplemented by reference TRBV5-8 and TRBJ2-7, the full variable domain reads EAGVTQSPTHLIKTRGQQATLRCSPISGHTSVYWYQQALGLGLQFLLWYDEGEERNRGNFPPRFSGRQFPNYSSELNVNALELEDSALYLCASSFTHSSYEQYFGPGTRLTVT.

The CDR3 sequence: CASSQEGGRGQPQHF. The CDR3 nucleotides are TGCGCCAGCAGCCAAGAGGGGGGTAGGGGTCAGCCCCAGCATTTT. The chain joins TRBV4-3 to TRBJ1-5; a possible D gene is TRBD1 (5 bases). The V end lost 0 bases, the J end lost 6 bases, and 12 bases lay between the germline ends. The germline V gene has CDR1 LGHNA and CDR2 YSLEER. The CDR3 runs 15 residues.

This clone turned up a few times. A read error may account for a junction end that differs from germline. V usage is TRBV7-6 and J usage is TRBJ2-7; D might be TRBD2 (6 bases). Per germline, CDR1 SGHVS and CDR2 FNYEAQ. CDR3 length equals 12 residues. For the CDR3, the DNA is TGTGCCAGCAGCTTAGAGACGGGACTCCCATTCTTC. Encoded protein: CASSLETGLPFF.

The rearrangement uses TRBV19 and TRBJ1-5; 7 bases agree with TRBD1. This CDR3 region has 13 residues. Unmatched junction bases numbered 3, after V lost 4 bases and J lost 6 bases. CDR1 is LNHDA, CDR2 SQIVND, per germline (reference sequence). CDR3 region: CASSTRTGQPQHF. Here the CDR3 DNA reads TGTGCCAGTAGTACAAGGACAGGTCAGCCCCAGCATTTT. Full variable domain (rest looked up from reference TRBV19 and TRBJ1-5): DGGITQSPKYLFRKEGQNVTLSCEQNLNHDAMYWYRQDPGQGLRLIYYSQIVNDFQKGDIAEGYSVSREKKESFPLTVTSAQKNPTAFYLCASSTRTGQPQHFGDGTRLSIL.

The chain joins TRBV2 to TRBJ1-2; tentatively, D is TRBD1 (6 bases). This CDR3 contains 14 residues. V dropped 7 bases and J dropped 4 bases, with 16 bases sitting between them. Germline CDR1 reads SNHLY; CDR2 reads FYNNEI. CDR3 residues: CASNKETGLYGYTF. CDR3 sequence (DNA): TGTGCCAGCAACAAGGAGACAGGACTCTATGGCTACACCTTC.

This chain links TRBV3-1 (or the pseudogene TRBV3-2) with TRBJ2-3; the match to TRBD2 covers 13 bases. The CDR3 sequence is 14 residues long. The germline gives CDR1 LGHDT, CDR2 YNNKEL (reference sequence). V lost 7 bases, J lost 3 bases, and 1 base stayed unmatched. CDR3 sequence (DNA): TGTGCCAGCAAGACTAGCGGGAGGACAGATACGCAGTATTTT. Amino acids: CASKTSGRTDTQYF.